The rows below give T cell receptor beta chains drawn from one sample of a study of cytomegalovirus exposure and HLA in healthy donors. Produced via immunoSEQ multiplex PCR; TCRdb's table is partial and in-frame only. The sample carries tens of thousands of clones, 72% recorded once. What was sequenced was PBMCs. Every receptor here comes from a woman aged 45 to 65 in good health and CMV-seropositive. Each CDR3 is given with its conserved first and last residue. The D gene is left open where the match is weak. Clone sizes are given selectively: once, few, many, or a class where the clone is expanded.

>few|TRBV6-5|TRBD2|TRBJ2-6
TGTGCCAGCACCTACCGGGGGGCTGGGGCCAACGTCCTGACTTTC
CASTYRGAGANVLTF
>.|TRBV30|.|TRBJ2-7
TGTGCCTGGGGGACAGGGTCTAGCGGGCGGGGCTCCTACGAGCAGTACTTC
CAWGTGSSGRGSYEQYF
>medium-sized|TRBV7-9|TRBD2|TRBJ2-1
TGTGCCAGCAGCTTGGCTAGCGGGGGGACCTACAATGAGCAGTTCTTC
CASSLASGGTYNEQFF
>few|TRBV29-1|.|TRBJ1-2
TGCAGCGTGGACAAAGAACGGACGGGAGGGTATGGCTACACCTTC
CSVDKERTGGYGYTF
>few|TRBV19|.|TRBJ1-1
TGTGCCAGTAGTATCCCCCAGGGAGGGAAGGACACTGAAGCTTTCTTT
CASSIPQGGKDTEAFF
>.|TRBV2|.|TRBJ2-2
TGTGCCAGCAGGGAGGCCGGGGAGCTGTTTTTT
CASREAGELFF
>.|TRBV4-3|.|TRBJ2-5
TGCGCCAGCAGCCAGGATTTTCGGGGGAAAGGGACCCAGTACTTC
CASSQDFRGKGTQYF
>once|TRBV5-5|.|TRBJ2-7
TGTGCCAGCAGCTTGGGGCAGGGGATGGGCGAGCAGTACTTC
CASSLGQGMGEQYF
>.|TRBV9|.|TRBJ1-1
TGTGCCAGCAGCCTAGGGGACAATCGGAGGACTGAAGCTTTCTTT
CASSLGDNRRTEAFF
>few|TRBV7-3|TRBD2|TRBJ2-7
TGTGCCAGCAGCATAGCGGGGGGTTACGAGCAGTACTTC
CASSIAGGYEQYF
>.|TRBV4-2|.|TRBJ2-1
TGTGCCAGCAGCTTCGAGGTCCTCAATGAGCAGTTCTTC
CASSFEVLNEQFF
>.|TRBV7-8|TRBD1|TRBJ1-6
TGTGCCAGCAGCTTAGGGGACAGGGAGAGTTCACCCCTCCACTTT
CASSLGDRESSPLHF
>.|TRBV13|.|TRBJ2-4
TGTGCCAGCAGCTTAGCGGCGGGAAACATTCAGTACTTC
CASSLAAGNIQYF
>.|TRBV5-6|TRBD1|TRBJ1-1
TGTGCCAGCAGCTTGGTGGGACAGGGGCAAAGTGAAGCTTTCTTT
CASSLVGQGQSEAFF
>.|TRBV6-1|.|TRBJ2-1
TGTGCCAGCAGTGCGACTGGGACTCCTGGCTTGACCTACAATGAGCAGTTCTTC
CASSATGTPGLTYNEQFF
>.|TRBV6-6|TRBD2|TRBJ2-5
TGTGCCACTGTTCCCGGGACTAGAGAAGAGACCCAGTACTTC
CATVPGTREETQYF
>.|TRBV27|TRBD1|TRBJ1-5
TGTGCCAGCAGTACTCGGACAGGGGGGCCCTTAAATCAGCCCCAGCATTTT
CASSTRTGGPLNQPQHF
>.|TRBV21-1|.|TRBJ2-1
TGTGCCAGCAGCTCCAAAAGCGAGCAGTTCTTC
CASSSKSEQFF
>few|TRBV29-1|TRBD2|TRBJ2-1
TGCAGCGTTCCAGGTAGCGGGATTGCGATGTACAATGAGCAGTTCTTC
CSVPGSGIAMYNEQFF
>.|TRBV28|TRBD1|TRBJ2-7
TGTGCCAGCAGTTCGGCGAGCGCGACAGGGGGTTACGAGCAGTACTTC
CASSSASATGGYEQYF
>.|TRBV4-2|.|TRBJ2-7
TGTGCCAGCAGCCAAGGGTTAGGGGCCTACGAGCAGTACTTC
CASSQGLGAYEQYF
>.|TRBV19|TRBD1|TRBJ1-1
TGTGCCAGTAGTAGGGACAGGGAAAACACTGAAGCTTTCTTT
CASSRDRENTEAFF
>.|TRBV27|TRBD1|TRBJ1-5
TGTGCCAGCAGTTTAGACAGGGATCAGCCCCAGCATTTT
CASSLDRDQPQHF
>.|TRBV2|.|TRBJ1-5
TGTGTCAGCAGGGGTGACCGGACCAGAGGGAATCAGCCCCAGCATTTT
CVSRGDRTRGNQPQHF
>.|TRBV4-2|TRBD2|TRBJ2-5
TGTGCCAGCAGCCAAAAAAAGGGGGCGGGGGGGCAGGAGACCCAGTACTTC
CASSQKKGAGGQETQYF
>.|TRBV7-9|.|TRBJ1-1
TGTGCCAGCAGCCCCAGGGGATTGAACACTGAAGCTTTCTTT
CASSPRGLNTEAFF
>.|TRBV28|.|TRBJ1-1
TGTGCCAGCAGCCTACTCGGCACTGAAGCTTTCTTT
CASSLLGTEAFF
>.|TRBV2|.|TRBJ1-5
TGTGCCAGCAGTCACGGTCGGGGGGTCAATCAGCCCCAGCATTTT
CASSHGRGVNQPQHF
>.|TRBV18|.|TRBJ2-1
TGTGCCAGCTCACCAGTTACAGAGGGGGTAAAGTTCTTC
CASSPVTEGVKFF
>.|TRBV10-3|TRBD1|TRBJ1-1
TGTGCCACCAGACAGGGCCACAACACTGAAGCTTTCTTT
CATRQGHNTEAFF
>.|TRBV7-2|.|TRBJ2-1
TGTGCCAGCAGCTTAGTGCGGCGGATAGTCTACAATGAGCAGTTCTTC
CASSLVRRIVYNEQFF
>.|TRBV4-1|TRBD2|TRBJ2-1
TGCGCCAGCAGTCCCCCCCTAGCGGGAGGGTACAATGAGCAGTTCTTC
CASSPPLAGGYNEQFF
>.|TRBV4-1|.|TRBJ2-7
TGCGCCAGCAGCCAAGGGGTAGCGGTCTCCTACGAGCAGTACTTC
CASSQGVAVSYEQYF
>.|TRBV10-2|.|TRBJ2-3
TGCGCCAGCAGTTGGACAACAACAGATACGCAGTATTTT
CASSWTTTDTQYF
>.|TRBV5-4|.|TRBJ2-7
TGTGCCAGCAGCCCTTCCTCCGGGCGGGGTACCTACGAGCAGTACTTC
CASSPSSGRGTYEQYF
>.|TRBV11-2|.|TRBJ2-3
TGTGCCAGCAGCGAGGGATTAATTGAAACGCAGTATTTT
CASSEGLIETQYF
>.|TRBV9|TRBD2|TRBJ2-7
TGTGCCAACAGCGTAGGATCCGGGAGGGGGTCCTACGAGCAGTACTTC
CANSVGSGRGSYEQYF
>.|TRBV19|.|TRBJ2-5
TGTGCCAGTAGTATTCCGGGACTGAGCCTAAACGCCCAGTACTTC
CASSIPGLSLNAQYF
>.|TRBV15|.|TRBJ2-1
TGTGCCACCAGCAGAACCCAAAACAGGGCCGGACAGTTCTTC
CATSRTQNRAGQFF
>.|TRBV5-1|TRBD1|TRBJ1-2
TGCGCCAGCAGCTCGGCGACAGGGGAGGATGGCTACACCTTC
CASSSATGEDGYTF